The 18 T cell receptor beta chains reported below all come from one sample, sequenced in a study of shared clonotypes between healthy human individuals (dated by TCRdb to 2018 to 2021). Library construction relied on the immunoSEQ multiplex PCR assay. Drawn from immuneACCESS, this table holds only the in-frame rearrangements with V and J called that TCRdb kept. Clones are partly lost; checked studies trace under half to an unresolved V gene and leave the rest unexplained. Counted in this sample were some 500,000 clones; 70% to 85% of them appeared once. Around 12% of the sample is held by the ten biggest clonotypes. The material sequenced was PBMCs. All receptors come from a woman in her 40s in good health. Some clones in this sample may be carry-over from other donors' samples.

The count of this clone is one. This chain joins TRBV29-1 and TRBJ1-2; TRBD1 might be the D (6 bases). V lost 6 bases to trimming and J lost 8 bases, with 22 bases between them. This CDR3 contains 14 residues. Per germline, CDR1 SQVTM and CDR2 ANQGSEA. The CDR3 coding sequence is TGCAGCGTGATCCCGGTACAGGGATACCGCGGCTACACCTTC. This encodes CSVIPVQGYRGYTF.

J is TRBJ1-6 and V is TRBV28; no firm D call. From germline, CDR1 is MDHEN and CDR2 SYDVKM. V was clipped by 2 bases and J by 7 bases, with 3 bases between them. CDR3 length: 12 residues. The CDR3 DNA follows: TGTGCCAGCAGTTTAGCAAATTCACCCCTCCACTTT. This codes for CASSLANSPLHF.

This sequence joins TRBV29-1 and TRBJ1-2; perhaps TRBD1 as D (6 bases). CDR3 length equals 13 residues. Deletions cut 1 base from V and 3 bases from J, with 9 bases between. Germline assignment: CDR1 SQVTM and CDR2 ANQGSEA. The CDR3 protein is CSVEGGLDYGYTF. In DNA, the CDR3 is TGCAGCGTTGAAGGGGGGCTTGACTATGGCTACACCTTC.

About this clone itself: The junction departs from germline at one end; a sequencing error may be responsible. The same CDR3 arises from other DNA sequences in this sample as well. The CDR3 spells CASSFSTGGETQYF. CDR3 nucleotide sequence: TGTGCTAGCAGCTTTTCGACTGGTGGGGAGACCCAGTACTTC. The J gene is TRBJ2-5, the V gene TRBV7-7; D gene unclear. Germline CDR1 and CDR2: SSHAT and FNYEAQ (reference sequence). The CDR3 extends over 14 amino acids.

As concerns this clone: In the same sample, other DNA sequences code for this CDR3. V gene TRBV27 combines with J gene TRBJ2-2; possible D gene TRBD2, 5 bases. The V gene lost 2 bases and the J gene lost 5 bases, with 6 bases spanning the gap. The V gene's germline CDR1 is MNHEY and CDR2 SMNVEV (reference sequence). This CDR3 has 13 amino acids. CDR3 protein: CASSLTGTGELFF. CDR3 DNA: TGTGCCAGCAGTTTAACGGGGACCGGGGAGCTGTTTTTT.

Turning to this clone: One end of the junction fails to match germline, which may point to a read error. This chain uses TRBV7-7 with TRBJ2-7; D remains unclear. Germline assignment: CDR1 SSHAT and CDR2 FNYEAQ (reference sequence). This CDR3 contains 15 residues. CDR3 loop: CASSLASGYLYEQYF. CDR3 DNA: TGTGCTAGCAGCTTAGCTTCGGGTTACCTCTACGAGCAGTACTTC.

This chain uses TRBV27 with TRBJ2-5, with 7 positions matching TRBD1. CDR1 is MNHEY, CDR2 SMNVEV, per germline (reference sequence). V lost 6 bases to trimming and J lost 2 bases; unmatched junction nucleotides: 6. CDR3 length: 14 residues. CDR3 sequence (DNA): TGTGCCAGCAGCAGACAGGGTCGGCAAGAGACCCAGTACTTC. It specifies CASSRQGRQETQYF.

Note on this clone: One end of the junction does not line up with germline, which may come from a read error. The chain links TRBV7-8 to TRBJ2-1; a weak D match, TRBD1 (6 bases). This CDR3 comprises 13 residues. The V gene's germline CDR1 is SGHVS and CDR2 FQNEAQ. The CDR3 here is CASRLGQHNEQFF. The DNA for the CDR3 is TGTGCCAGCAGGTTAGGACAGCACAATGAGCAGTTCTTC. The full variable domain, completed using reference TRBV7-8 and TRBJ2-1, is GAGVSQSPRYKVAKRGQDVALRCDPISGHVSLFWYQQALGQGPEFLTYFQNEAQLDKSGLPSDRFFAERPEGSVSTLKIQRTQQEDSAVYLCASRLGQHNEQFFGPGTRLTVL.

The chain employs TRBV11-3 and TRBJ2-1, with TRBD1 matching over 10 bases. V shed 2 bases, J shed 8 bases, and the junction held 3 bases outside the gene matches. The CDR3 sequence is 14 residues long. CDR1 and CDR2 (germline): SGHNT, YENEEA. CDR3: CASSLRQGADEQFF. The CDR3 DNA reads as TGTGCCAGCAGCTTAAGACAGGGGGCGGATGAGCAGTTCTTC.

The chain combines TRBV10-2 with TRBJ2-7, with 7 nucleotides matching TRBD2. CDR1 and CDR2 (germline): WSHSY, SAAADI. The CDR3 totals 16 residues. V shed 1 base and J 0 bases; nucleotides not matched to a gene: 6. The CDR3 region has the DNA TGCGCCAGCAGTGAGTGGGTCGGGAGGAGCTCCTACGAGCAGTACTTC. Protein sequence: CASSEWVGRSSYEQYF.

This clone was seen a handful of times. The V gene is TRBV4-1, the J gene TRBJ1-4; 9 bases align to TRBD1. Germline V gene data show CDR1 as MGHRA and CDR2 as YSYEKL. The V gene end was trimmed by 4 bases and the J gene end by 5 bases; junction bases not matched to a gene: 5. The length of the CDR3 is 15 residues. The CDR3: CASSPSDRGNEKLFF. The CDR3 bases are TGCGCCAGCAGCCCTTCGGACAGGGGAAATGAAAAACTGTTTTTT.

This CDR3 reads CASRDRGRGNTEAFF. CDR3 coding DNA: TGTGCCAGCCGGGACAGGGGGCGAGGGAACACTGAAGCTTTCTTT. V gene TRBV10-3 combines with J gene TRBJ1-1; 12 nucleotides match TRBD1. Germline CDR1 is ENHRY and CDR2 is SYGVKD. The CDR3 runs 15 residues. The V and J ends lost 10 bases and 1 base, in that order; junction bases with no gene match: 7.

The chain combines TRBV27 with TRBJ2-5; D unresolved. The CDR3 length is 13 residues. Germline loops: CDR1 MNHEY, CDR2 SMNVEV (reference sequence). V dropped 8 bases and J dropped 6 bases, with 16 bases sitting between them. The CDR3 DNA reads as TGTGCCAGCGGAATAGGTCAGCGACAGACCCAGTACTTC. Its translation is CASGIGQRQTQYF.

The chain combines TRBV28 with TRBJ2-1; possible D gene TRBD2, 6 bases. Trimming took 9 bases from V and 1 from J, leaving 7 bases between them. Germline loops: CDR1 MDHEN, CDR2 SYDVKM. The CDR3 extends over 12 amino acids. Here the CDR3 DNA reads TGTGCCAGTCGGGAGTCCTACAATGAGCAGTTCTTC. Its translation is CASRESYNEQFF.

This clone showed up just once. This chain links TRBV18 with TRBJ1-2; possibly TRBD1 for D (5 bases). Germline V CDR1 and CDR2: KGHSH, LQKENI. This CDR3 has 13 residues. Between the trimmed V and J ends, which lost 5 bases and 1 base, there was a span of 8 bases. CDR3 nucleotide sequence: TGTGCCAGCTCAGAGACAGTTAACTATGGCTACACCTTC. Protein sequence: CASSETVNYGYTF.

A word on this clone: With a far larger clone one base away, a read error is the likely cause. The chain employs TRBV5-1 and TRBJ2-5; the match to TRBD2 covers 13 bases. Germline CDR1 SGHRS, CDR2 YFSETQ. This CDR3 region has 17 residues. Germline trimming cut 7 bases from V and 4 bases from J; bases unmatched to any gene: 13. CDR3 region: CASGPGLAGFWGETQYF. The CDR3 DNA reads TGCGCCAGCGGCCCGGGACTAGCGGGATTCTGGGGAGAGACCCAGTACTTC.

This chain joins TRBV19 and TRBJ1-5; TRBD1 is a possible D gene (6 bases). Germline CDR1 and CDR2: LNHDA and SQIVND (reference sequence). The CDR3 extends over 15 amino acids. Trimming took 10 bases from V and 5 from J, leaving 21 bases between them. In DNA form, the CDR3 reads TGTGCCACCTCCCCCTACCGGGACACTTATCAGCCCCAGCATTTT. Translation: CATSPYRDTYQPQHF.

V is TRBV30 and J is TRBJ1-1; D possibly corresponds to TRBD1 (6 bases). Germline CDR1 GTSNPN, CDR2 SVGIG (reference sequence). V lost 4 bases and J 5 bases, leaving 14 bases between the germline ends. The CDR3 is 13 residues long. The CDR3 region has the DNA TGTGCCTGGATATTAGAGGGGGGGACTGAAGCTTTCTTT. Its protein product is CAWILEGGTEAFF. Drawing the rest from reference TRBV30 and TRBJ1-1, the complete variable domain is SQTIHQWPATLVQPVGSPLSLECTVEGTSNPNLYWYRQAAGRGLQLLFYSVGIGQISSEVPQNLSASRPQDRQFILSSKKLLLSDSGFYLCAWILEGGTEAFFGQGTRLTVV.